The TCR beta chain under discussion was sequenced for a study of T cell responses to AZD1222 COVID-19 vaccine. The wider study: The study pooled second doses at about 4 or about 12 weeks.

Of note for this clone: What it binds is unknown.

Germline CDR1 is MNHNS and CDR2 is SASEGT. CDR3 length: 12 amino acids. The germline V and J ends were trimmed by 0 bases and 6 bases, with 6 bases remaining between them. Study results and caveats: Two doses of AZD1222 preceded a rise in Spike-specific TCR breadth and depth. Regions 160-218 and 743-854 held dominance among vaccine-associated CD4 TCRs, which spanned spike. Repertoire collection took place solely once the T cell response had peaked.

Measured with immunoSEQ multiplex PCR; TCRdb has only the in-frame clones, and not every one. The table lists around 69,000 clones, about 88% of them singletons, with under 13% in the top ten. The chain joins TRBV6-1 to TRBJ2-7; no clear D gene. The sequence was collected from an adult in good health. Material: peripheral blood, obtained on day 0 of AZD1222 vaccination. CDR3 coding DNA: TGTGCCAGCAGTGAAGCGGCTAGCGAGCAGTACTTC. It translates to CASSEAASEQYF.